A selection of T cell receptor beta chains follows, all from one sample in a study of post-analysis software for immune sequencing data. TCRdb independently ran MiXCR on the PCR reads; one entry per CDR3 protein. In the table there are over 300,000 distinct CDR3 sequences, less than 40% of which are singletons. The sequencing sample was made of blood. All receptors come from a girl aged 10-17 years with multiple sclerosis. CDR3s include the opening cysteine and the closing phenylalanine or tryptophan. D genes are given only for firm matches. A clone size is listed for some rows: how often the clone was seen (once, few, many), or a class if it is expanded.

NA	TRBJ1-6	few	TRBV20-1	CSGLGRSYNSPLHF	TGCAGTGGCCTTGGTCGCTCCTATAATTCACCCCTCCACTTT
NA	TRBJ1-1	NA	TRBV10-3	CAISDLGREQAEAFF	TGTGCCATCAGTGATTTGGGACGGGAGCAGGCTGAAGCTTTCTTT
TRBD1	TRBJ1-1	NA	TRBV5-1	CASSPTGTDYTEAFF	TGCGCCAGCAGCCCGACCGGGACAGACTACACTGAAGCTTTCTTT
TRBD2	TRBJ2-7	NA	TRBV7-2	CASSLVERGGGEQYF	TGTGCCAGCAGCTTAGTGGAGCGGGGGGGCGGGGAGCAGTACTTC
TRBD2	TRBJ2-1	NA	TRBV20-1	CSARDPLAGAYEQFF	TGCAGTGCTAGAGATCCCCTAGCGGGGGCCTATGAGCAGTTCTTC
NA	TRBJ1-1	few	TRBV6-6	CASVGHWNTEAFF	TGTGCCAGCGTGGGACATTGGAACACTGAAGCTTTCTTT
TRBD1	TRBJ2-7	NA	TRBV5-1	CASSSDRGIYEQYF	TGCGCCAGCAGCTCGGACAGGGGCATATACGAGCAGTACTTC
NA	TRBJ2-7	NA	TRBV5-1	CASTSPQNYEQYF	TGCGCCAGCACCTCACCCCAAAACTACGAGCAGTACTTC
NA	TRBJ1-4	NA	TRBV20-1	CSAPRGVEKLFF	TGCAGTGCCCCGAGGGGGGTTGAAAAACTGTTTTTT
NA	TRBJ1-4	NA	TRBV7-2	CASSLGGTREKLFF	TGTGCCAGCAGCTTGGGGGGGACTAGGGAAAAACTGTTTTTT
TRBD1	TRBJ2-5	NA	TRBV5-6	CASSFDRAGETQYF	TGTGCCAGCAGCTTCGACAGGGCCGGAGAGACCCAGTACTTC
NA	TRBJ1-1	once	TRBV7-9	CASSPTGSENLNTEAFF	TGTGCCAGCAGCCCGACGGGGTCGGAGAACTTGAACACTGAAGCTTTCTTT
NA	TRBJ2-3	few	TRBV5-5	CASSLAAPDTQYF	TGTGCCAGCAGCTTGGCCGCCCCAGATACGCAGTATTTT
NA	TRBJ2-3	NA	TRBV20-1	CSARRGLLSSTDTQYF	TGCAGTGCTAGACGGGGCCTGCTCTCTAGCACAGATACGCAGTATTTT
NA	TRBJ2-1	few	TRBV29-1	CSVDGTPEQFF	TGCAGCGTTGATGGTACACCAGAGCAGTTCTTC
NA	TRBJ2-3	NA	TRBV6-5	CASSYSTGLNTQYF	TGTGCCAGCAGTTACTCGACAGGTCTAAATACGCAGTATTTT